This TCR beta chain was found in a study of cytomegalovirus exposure and HLA in healthy donors. Germline CDR1 MNHEY, CDR2 SMNVEV (reference sequence). The V and J ends lost 3 bases and 8 bases respectively, with 17 bases between them. The CDR3 has 15 amino acids. The data were produced by immunoSEQ multiplex PCR, yet TCRdb's version contains in-frame clones alone and is incomplete. The data contain 300,000 to 400,000 clones, roughly 87% of them singletons. This clone showed up just once. J is TRBJ2-1 and V is TRBV27; tentative D call: TRBD1 (6 bases). The clonotype was recovered from a man aged 25 to 40 in good health and CMV-seronegative. The sample was PBMCs. As DNA, the CDR3 is TGTGCCAGCAGTTTCAGCTGGGGGCGCGGCGATGAGCAGTTCTTC. It yields the protein CASSFSWGRGDEQFF.